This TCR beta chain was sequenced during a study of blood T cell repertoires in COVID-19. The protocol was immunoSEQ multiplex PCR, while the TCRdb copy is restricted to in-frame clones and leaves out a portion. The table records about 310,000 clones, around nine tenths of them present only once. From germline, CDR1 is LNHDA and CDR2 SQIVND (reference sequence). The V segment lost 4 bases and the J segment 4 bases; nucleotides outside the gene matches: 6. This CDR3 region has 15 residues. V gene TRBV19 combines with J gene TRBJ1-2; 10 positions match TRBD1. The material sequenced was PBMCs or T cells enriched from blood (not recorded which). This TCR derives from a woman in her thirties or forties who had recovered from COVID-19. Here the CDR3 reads CASSTGTGARYGYTF. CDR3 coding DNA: TGTGCCAGTAGTACGGGGACAGGGGCCCGCTATGGCTACACCTTC.